This TCR beta chain was observed in a study of blood T cell repertoires in COVID-19. Overall study context: T cells, B-cell-depleted T cells, or PBMCs provided the cDNA or gDNA that served as material.

Germline V gives CDR1 MNHEY, CDR2 SVGEGT. The CDR3 covers 14 residues. V was cut by 5 bases and J by 5 bases, with 15 bases left in between. Clones were read by immunoSEQ multiplex PCR, and TCRdb kept only the in-frame ones, dropping some. The repertoire holds 150,000 to 160,000 clones, with 85% to 90% as singletons. The V call is TRBV6-2 or TRBV6-3, the J call TRBJ2-5; perhaps TRBD2 as D (6 bases). The clonotype was recovered from a woman aged 40 to 50 with acute or convalescent COVID-19. The specimen sequenced was peripheral blood. The CDR3 DNA follows: TGTGCCAGCAGTCCGCACGGGGGAAGCGAGACCCAGTACTTC. It codes for CASSPHGGSETQYF.